The 10 T cell receptor beta chains presented below share a single source sample, sequenced in a study of a mutant IDH1 vaccine in newly diagnosed glioma. As for time point: week 11, during vaccination. In the vaccine, a single dose held 300 ug of the mutant IDH1 20-mer peptide, along with topical imiquimod. TCRdb's table, derived via immunoSEQ multiplex PCR, lists solely in-frame clones and lacks some. The data hold 110,000 or so clones, with 90% observed a single time. Their antigens remain unidentified. The sample consisted of PBMCs, taken from a glioma patient whose treatment included an IDH1 peptide vaccine. All receptors derive from a woman in her forties or fifties with glioma.

The V call is TRBV10-3, the J call TRBJ2-5; 9 nucleotides match TRBD1. This CDR3 has 12 residues. The junction had 5 bases not matched to a gene; V was cut back by 10 bases and J by 5 bases. The germline V gene encodes CDR1 ENHRY and CDR2 SYGVKD. The CDR3 sequence: CATLDRGETQYF. CDR3 nucleotide sequence: TGTGCCACCCTGGACAGGGGTGAGACCCAGTACTTC.

The chain uses TRBV30 and TRBJ1-6, with TRBD1 as a possible D gene (5 bases). This CDR3 has 15 residues. Germline CDR1 is GTSNPN and CDR2 is SVGIG (reference sequence). V gave up 1 base and J gave up 0 bases, with 7 bases separating them. CDR3 DNA: TGTGCCTGGAGTGCAGGGAGCTCCTATAATTCACCCCTCCACTTT. It translates to CAWSAGSSYNSPLHF.

This sequence joins TRBV28 and TRBJ1-4, with unresolved D. The CDR3 loop spans 11 amino acids. Deletions cut 4 bases from V and 10 bases from J, with 7 bases between. Per germline, CDR1 MDHEN and CDR2 SYDVKM. CDR3 region: CASSYVGKLFF. The CDR3 DNA reads as TGTGCCAGCAGTTACGTCGGAAAACTGTTTTTT.

This chain links TRBV18 with TRBJ2-5; D might be TRBD1 (6 bases). The CDR3 extends over 14 amino acids. Germline CDR1 and CDR2: KGHSH and LQKENI. V was clipped by 7 bases and J by 0 bases, with 12 bases between them. DNA for the CDR3: TGTGCCAGCTTAAGAACAGGGAACCAAGAGACCCAGTACTTC. Its protein is CASLRTGNQETQYF. Full variable domain (rest looked up from reference TRBV18 and TRBJ2-5): NAGVMQNPRHLVRRRGQEARLRCSPMKGHSHVYWYRQLPEEGLKFMVYLQKENIIDESGMPKERFSAEFPKEGPSILRIQQVVRGDSAAYFCASLRTGNQETQYFGPGTRLLVL.

The chain uses TRBV6-1 and TRBJ1-5; TRBD1 might be the D (6 bases). Germline V lookup: CDR1 MNHNS, CDR2 SASEGT. V gave up 4 bases and J gave up 3 bases, with 13 bases separating them. The CDR3 is made up of 15 amino acids. CDR3 coding DNA: TGTGCCAGCAGTGTCCGGGCAGGGGACAATCAGCCCCAGCATTTT. It encodes CASSVRAGDNQPQHF.

The V call is TRBV9, the J call TRBJ2-3; 7 nucleotides line up with TRBD2. This CDR3 region has 13 residues. Losses at the gene ends were 4 bases for V and 4 bases for J; bases not matched to a gene: 3. The germline V gene has CDR1 SGDLS and CDR2 YYNGEE. CDR3 bases: TGTGCCAGCAGCTCTAGCGGCCCAGATACGCAGTATTTT. Protein product: CASSSSGPDTQYF.

V is TRBV19 and J is TRBJ2-1; TRBD1 is a possible D gene (6 bases). The CDR3 has 15 residues. V was pared by 5 bases and J by 0 bases, with 11 bases between. CDR1 LNHDA and CDR2 SQIVND come from the germline V gene (reference sequence). CDR3 coding DNA: TGTGCCAGTAGTGTCCAGGGGATCTCCTACAATGAGCAGTTCTTC. It encodes CASSVQGISYNEQFF. The full variable domain, rest sourced from reference TRBV19 and TRBJ2-1, is DGGITQSPKYLFRKEGQNVTLSCEQNLNHDAMYWYRQDPGQGLRLIYYSQIVNDFQKGDIAEGYSVSREKKESFPLTVTSAQKNPTAFYLCASSVQGISYNEQFFGPGTRLTVL.

This rearrangement joins TRBV28 to TRBJ1-1; D ambiguous. CDR1 and CDR2 (germline): MDHEN, SYDVKM. V gave up 3 bases and J gave up 0 bases, with 8 bases separating them. CDR3 size: 14 residues. CDR3 loop: CASSLREVNTEAFF. In DNA, the CDR3 is TGTGCCAGCAGTTTGAGGGAGGTGAACACTGAAGCTTTCTTT.

The V and J genes are TRBV6-5 and TRBJ2-2; TRBD2 agrees at 10 bases. The CDR3 runs 15 residues. V dropped 0 bases and J dropped 10; count of bases not matched to a gene: 5. Germline loops: CDR1 MNHEY, CDR2 SVGAGI. DNA for the CDR3: TGTGCCAGCAGTTACTCCCTAGCGGGAGAACAGGAGCTGTTTTTT. This encodes CASSYSLAGEQELFF.

This chain links TRBV28 with TRBJ2-1; 8 positions agree with TRBD2. V shed 7 bases, J shed 10 bases, and the junction held 18 bases outside the gene matches. Per germline, CDR1 MDHEN and CDR2 SYDVKM. CDR3 length: 16 residues. CDR3: CASNVGGRFIVYEQFF. The CDR3 DNA sequence: TGTGCCAGCAACGTTGGCGGGAGGTTCATAGTCTACGAGCAGTTCTTC.